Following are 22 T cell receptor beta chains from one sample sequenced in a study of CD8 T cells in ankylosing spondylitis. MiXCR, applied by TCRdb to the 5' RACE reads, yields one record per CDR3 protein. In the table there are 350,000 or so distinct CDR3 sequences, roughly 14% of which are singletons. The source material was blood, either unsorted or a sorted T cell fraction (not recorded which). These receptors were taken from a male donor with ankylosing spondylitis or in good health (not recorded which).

The CDR3 is CASRPDRGRSDTQYF. The DNA of the CDR3 is TGTGCCAGCAGGCCAGACAGGGGGCGATCAGATACGCAGTATTTT. The rearrangement uses TRBV25-1 and TRBJ2-3, with 10 bases that match TRBD1. CDR3 length: 15 residues. V was clipped by 6 bases and J by 4 bases; unmatched bases: 7. The germline V gene encodes CDR1 MGHDK and CDR2 SYGVNS.

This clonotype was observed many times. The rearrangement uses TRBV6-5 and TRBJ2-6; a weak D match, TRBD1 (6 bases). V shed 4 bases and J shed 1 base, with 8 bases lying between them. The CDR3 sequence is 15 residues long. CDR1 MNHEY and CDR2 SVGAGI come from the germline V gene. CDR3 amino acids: CASSFTGSGANVLTF. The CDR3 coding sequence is TGTGCCAGCAGTTTTACAGGGTCTGGGGCCAACGTCCTGACTTTC.

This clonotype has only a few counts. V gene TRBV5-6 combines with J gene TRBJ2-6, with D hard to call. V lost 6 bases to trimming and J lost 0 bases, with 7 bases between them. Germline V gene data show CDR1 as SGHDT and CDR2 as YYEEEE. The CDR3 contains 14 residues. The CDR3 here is CASMLISGANVLTF. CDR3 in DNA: TGTGCCAGCATGCTAATCTCTGGGGCCAACGTCCTGACTTTC.

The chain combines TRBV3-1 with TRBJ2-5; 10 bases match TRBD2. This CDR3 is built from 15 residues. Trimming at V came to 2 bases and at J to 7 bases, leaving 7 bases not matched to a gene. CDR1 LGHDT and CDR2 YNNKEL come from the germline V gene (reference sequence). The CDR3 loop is CASSQPSGSYGTQYF. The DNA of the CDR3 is TGTGCCAGCAGCCAACCTAGCGGGAGCTATGGGACCCAGTACTTC.

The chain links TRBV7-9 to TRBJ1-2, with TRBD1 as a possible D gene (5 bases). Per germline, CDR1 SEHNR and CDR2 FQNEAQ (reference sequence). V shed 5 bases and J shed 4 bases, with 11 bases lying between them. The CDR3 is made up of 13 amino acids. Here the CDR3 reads CASSPPGGYGYTF. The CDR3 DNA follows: TGTGCCAGCAGCCCCCCCGGGGGCTATGGCTACACCTTC.

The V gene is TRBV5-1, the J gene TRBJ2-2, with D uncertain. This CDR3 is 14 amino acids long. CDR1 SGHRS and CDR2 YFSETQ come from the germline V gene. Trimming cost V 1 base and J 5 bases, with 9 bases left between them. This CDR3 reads CASSLFVGTGELFF. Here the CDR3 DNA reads TGCGCCAGCAGCTTGTTTGTAGGGACCGGGGAGCTGTTTTTT.

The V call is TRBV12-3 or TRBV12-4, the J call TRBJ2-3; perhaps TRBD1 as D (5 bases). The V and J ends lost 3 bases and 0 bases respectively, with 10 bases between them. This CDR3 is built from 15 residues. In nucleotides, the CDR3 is TGTGCCAGCAGTTTCCGGACATCTAGCACAGATACGCAGTATTTT. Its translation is CASSFRTSSTDTQYF.

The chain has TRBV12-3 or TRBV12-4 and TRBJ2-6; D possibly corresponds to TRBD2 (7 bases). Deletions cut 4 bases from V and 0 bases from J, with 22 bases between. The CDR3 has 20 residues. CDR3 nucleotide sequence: TGTGCCAGCAGTTCGGGGGGCTCAGCTGCCGCCTCCTCTGGGGCCAACGTCCTGACTTTC. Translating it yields CASSSGGSAAASSGANVLTF.

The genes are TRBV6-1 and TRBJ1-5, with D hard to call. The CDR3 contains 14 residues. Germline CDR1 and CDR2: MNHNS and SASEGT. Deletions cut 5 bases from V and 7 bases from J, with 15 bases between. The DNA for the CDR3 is TGTGCCAGCAGTACAGAAGTGGGTTGGCAGCCCCAGCATTTT. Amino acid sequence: CASSTEVGWQPQHF.

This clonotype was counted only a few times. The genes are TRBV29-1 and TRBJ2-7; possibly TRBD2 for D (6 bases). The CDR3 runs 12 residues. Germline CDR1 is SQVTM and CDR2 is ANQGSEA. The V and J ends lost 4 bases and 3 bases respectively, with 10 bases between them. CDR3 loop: CSVARGFYEQYF. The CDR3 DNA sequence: TGCAGCGTTGCGCGGGGTTTCTACGAGCAGTACTTC.

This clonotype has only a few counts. The CDR3 loop reads CASRIGSGPLSSYEQYF. CDR3 sequence (DNA): TGTGCCAGCAGAATTGGTAGCGGGCCTCTCAGCTCCTACGAGCAGTACTTC. The chain has TRBV6-1 and TRBJ2-7, with 7 bases lining up with TRBD2. The trim removed 6 bases at V and 0 bases at J, leaving 14 bases unmatched. This CDR3 spans 17 amino acids. The germline V gene encodes CDR1 MNHNS and CDR2 SASEGT.

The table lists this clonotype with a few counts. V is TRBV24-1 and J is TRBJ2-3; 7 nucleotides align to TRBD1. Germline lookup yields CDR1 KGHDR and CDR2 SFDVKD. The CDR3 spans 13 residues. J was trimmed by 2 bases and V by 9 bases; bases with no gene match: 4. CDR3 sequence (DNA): TGTGCCACCGGGACAGCCATCACAGATACGCAGTATTTT. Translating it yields CATGTAITDTQYF.

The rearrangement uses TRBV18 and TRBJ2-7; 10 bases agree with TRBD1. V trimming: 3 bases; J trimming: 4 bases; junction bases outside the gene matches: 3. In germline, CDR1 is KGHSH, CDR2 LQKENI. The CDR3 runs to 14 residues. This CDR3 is CASSPDRGKYEQYF. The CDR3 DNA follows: TGTGCCAGCTCACCGGACAGGGGGAAGTACGAGCAGTACTTC. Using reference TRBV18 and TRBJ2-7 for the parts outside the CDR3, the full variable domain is NAGVMQNPRHLVRRRGQEARLRCSPMKGHSHVYWYRQLPEEGLKFMVYLQKENIIDESGMPKERFSAEFPKEGPSILRIQQVVRGDSAAYFCASSPDRGKYEQYFGPGTRLTVT.

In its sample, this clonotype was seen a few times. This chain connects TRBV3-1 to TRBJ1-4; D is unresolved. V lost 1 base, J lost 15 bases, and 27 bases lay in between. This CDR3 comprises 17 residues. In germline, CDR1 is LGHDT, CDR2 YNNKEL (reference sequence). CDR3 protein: CASSQVASDFAPKLLFF. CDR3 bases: TGTGCCAGCAGCCAAGTTGCGTCGGATTTTGCCCCCAAACTGTTGTTTTTT.

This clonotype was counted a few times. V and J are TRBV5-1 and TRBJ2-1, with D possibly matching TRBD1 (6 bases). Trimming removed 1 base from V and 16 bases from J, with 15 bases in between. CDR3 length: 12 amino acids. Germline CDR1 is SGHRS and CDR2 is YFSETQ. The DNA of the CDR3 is TGCGCCAGCAGCTTGTCGGCTGGGGGCGCTTTCTTC. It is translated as CASSLSAGGAFF. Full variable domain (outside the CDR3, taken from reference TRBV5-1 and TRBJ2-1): KAGVTQTPRYLIKTRGQQVTLSCSPISGHRSVSWYQQTPGQGLQFLFEYFSETQRNKGNFPGRFSGRQFSNSRSEMNVSTLELGDSALYLCASSLSAGGAFFGPGTRLTVL.

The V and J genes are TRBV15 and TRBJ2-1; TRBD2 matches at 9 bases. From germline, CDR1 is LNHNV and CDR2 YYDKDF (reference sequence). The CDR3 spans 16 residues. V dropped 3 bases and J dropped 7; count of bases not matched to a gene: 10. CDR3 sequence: CATSRTSGAQWNEQFF. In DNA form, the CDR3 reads TGTGCCACCAGCAGGACTAGCGGAGCCCAGTGGAATGAGCAGTTCTTC.

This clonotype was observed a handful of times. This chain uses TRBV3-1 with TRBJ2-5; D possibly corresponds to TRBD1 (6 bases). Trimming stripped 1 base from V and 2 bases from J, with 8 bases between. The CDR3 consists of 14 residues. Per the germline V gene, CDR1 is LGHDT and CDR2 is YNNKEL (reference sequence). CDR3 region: CASSQAGQQETQYF. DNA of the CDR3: TGTGCCAGCAGCCAAGCGGGACAACAAGAGACCCAGTACTTC.

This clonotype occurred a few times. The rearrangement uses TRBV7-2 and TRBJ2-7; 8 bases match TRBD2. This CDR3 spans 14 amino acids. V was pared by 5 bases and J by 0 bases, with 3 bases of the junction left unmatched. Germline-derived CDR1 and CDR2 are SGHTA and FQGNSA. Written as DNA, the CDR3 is TGTGCCAGCAGCCGTAGCGGGGTCTCCTACGAGCAGTACTTC. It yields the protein CASSRSGVSYEQYF.

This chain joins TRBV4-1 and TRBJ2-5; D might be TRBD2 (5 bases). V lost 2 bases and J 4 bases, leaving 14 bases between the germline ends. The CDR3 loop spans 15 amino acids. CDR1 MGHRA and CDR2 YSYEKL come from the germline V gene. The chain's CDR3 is CASSQHGEGGETQYF. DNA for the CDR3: TGCGCCAGCAGCCAACACGGAGAGGGCGGAGAGACCCAGTACTTC.

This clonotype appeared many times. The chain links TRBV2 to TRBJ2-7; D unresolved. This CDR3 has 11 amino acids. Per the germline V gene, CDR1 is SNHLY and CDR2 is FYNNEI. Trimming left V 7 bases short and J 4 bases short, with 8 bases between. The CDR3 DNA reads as TGTGCCAGCAATGCCGGGTACGAGCAGTACTTC. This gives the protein CASNAGYEQYF.

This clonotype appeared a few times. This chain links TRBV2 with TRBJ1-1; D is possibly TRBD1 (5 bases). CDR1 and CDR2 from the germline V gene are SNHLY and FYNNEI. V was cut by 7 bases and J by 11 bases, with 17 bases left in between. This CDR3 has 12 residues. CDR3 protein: CASTAEDKRAFF. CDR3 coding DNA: TGTGCCAGCACCGCGGAGGACAAGCGGGCTTTCTTT.

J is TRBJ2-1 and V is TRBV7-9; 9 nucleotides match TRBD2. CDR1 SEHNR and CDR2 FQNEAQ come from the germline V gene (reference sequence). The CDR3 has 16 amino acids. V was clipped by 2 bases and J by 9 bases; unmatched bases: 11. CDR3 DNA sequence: TGTGCCAGCAGCTTATGGGGTAGCGGGAGTTGGGGTGAGCAGTTCTTC. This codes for CASSLWGSGSWGEQFF.